Listed below are T cell receptor beta chains from one sample, sequenced in a study of Ad26.COV2.S vaccination and SARS-CoV-2 variants. Produced via immunoSEQ multiplex PCR; TCRdb's table is partial and in-frame only. The data contain some 450,000 clones, 90% of them singletons. The sequencing used peripheral blood, collected in a trial of Ad26.COV2.S vaccine versus placebo. The receptors originated from a person between 18 and 59 years old who received the Ad26.COV2.S COVID-19 vaccine or a placebo. Both conserved end residues are part of each CDR3. D genes are given only for firm matches. Clone size is given for some rows only: seen once, a few or many times, or a class if the clone is expanded.

clone_size	v_call	d_call	j_call	cdr3_nt	cdr3_aa
-	TRBV13	-	TRBJ2-1	TGTGCCAGCAGCTCGGCTAGCCGTACTTCCGACAATGAGCAGTTCTTC	CASSSASRTSDNEQFF
-	TRBV19	-	TRBJ1-6	TGTGCCAGTAGCGCCGAGGGTCCACCCCTCCACTTT	CASSAEGPPLHF
-	TRBV5-1	TRBD2	TRBJ2-1	TGCGCCAGCAGCTTCGGACAGATAACTGGACTAGCGGGCCCGAGCTCCTACAATGAGCAGTTCTTC	CASSFGQITGLAGPSSYNEQFF
-	TRBV5-1	-	TRBJ1-1	TGCGCCAGCACCCCAGCACCAGAAAACACTGAAGCTTTCTTT	CASTPAPENTEAFF
once	TRBV5-6	-	TRBJ2-3	TGTGCCAGCAGCTTGGTAGCTAAAGATACGCAGTATTTT	CASSLVAKDTQYF
-	TRBV30	TRBD2	TRBJ2-7	TGTGCCTGGAGCGGACTAGCGTACGAGCAGTACTTC	CAWSGLAYEQYF
-	TRBV10-3	TRBD1	TRBJ2-5	TGTGCCATCAGTTGGGACAGGGGTAAGGAGACCCAGTACTTC	CAISWDRGKETQYF
-	TRBV5-5	-	TRBJ2-5	TGTGCCAGCAGCTCAGGGGGGTCGGAGACCCAGTACTTC	CASSSGGSETQYF
once	TRBV5-1	TRBD2	TRBJ2-2	TGCGCCAGCAGAGGGGCTAGCGGGAACACCGGGGAGCTGTTTTTT	CASRGASGNTGELFF
-	TRBV3-1/TRBV3-2	-	TRBJ2-7	TGTGCCAGCAGCCCCCTGAGCTCCTACGAGCAGTACTTC	CASSPLSSYEQYF
-	TRBV2	TRBD1	TRBJ2-5	TGTGCCAGCAGTAACAACCCGGGACAGGGGTTAGGGGAGACCCAGTACTTC	CASSNNPGQGLGETQYF
-	TRBV11-2	-	TRBJ1-3	TGTGCCAGCAGCTTAGGGGTTAACTCTGGAAACACCATATATTTT	CASSLGVNSGNTIYF
-	TRBV3-1/TRBV3-2	TRBD1	TRBJ2-7	TGTGCCAGCAGCCACCCTACCCGGCGGGGACAGGGTTCCTACGAGCAGTACTTC	CASSHPTRRGQGSYEQYF